This is a list of T cell receptor beta chains from one sample in a study of regulatory T cells in long-lasting Graves disease. Each CDR3 protein gets one entry after TCRdb re-called the multiplex PCR reads with MiXCR. The profile shows 350,000 to 450,000 distinct CDR3 sequences, around 20% of them singletons. The source material was peripheral blood mononuclear cells (PBMCs), sampled when the disease was refractory, from a patient treated with antithyroid drugs. The receptors originated from a female donor with Graves disease. Both conserved end residues are part of each CDR3. D genes are given only for firm matches. Clone size, where shown, is once, few, many, or a class for clones that have expanded.

j_call | d_call | clone_size | v_call | cdr3_aa | cdr3_nt
TRBJ2-1 | TRBD2 | many | TRBV12-3/TRBV12-4 | CASSLGRAGRNEQFF | TGTGCCAGCAGTTTGGGGCGAGCGGGACGCAATGAGCAGTTCTTC
TRBJ2-6 | TRBD1 | . | TRBV6-4 | CASSQGAEGANVLTF | TGTGCCAGCAGCCAGGGGGCTGAAGGGGCCAACGTCCTGACTTTC
TRBJ2-7 | TRBD2 | few | TRBV28 | CASSSSGLSSYEQYF | TGTGCCAGCAGTTCTAGCGGGCTGAGCTCCTACGAGCAGTACTTC
TRBJ2-1 | . | . | TRBV5-4 | CASSGEDKSNEQFF | TGTGCCAGCAGCGGGGAGGACAAATCCAATGAGCAGTTCTTC
TRBJ2-7 | . | . | TRBV7-2 | CASSLRPASYEQYF | TGTGCCAGCAGCCTCCGACCAGCTTCCTACGAGCAGTACTTC
TRBJ1-5 | . | many | TRBV11-2 | CASSLGAYSNQPQHF | TGTGCCAGCAGCCTGGGAGCTTATAGCAATCAGCCCCAGCATTTT
TRBJ2-7 | . | . | TRBV18 | CASSPTSSRVYEQYF | TGTGCCAGCTCACCAACCTCGTCCAGAGTCTACGAGCAGTACTTC
TRBJ2-3 | TRBD1 | few | TRBV7-9 | CASSRDRQTTSTDTQYF | TGTGCCAGCAGCCGGGACAGGCAAACAACTAGCACAGATACGCAGTATTTT
TRBJ2-7 | TRBD1 | many | TRBV2 | CASSTGTDTYEQYF | TGTGCCAGCAGTACCGGGACAGATACTTACGAGCAGTACTTC
TRBJ2-7 | TRBD1 | many | TRBV7-8 | CASSPEVGTGVEQYF | TGTGCCAGCAGCCCTGAGGTCGGGACAGGGGTCGAGCAGTACTTC
TRBJ2-5 | TRBD1 | . | TRBV27 | CASSPLQGAGETQYF | TGTGCCAGCTCACCGCTACAGGGGGCTGGGGAGACCCAGTACTTC
TRBJ2-7 | TRBD2 | many | TRBV6-2/TRBV6-3 | CASSSTTSGSYYEQYF | TGTGCCAGCAGTTCCACGACTAGCGGGAGTTACTACGAGCAGTACTTC
TRBJ2-1 | . | many | TRBV11-2 | CASSLGSSYNEQFF | TGTGCCAGCAGTTTAGGGAGCTCCTACAATGAGCAGTTCTTC
TRBJ2-5 | TRBD2 | many | TRBV20-1 | CSARGGSVQETQYF | TGCAGTGCTAGGGGCGGGAGCGTGCAAGAGACCCAGTACTTC
TRBJ2-7 | . | . | TRBV4-2 | CASTAGDEQYF | TGTGCCAGTACAGCGGGTGACGAGCAGTACTTC
TRBJ2-1 | . | . | TRBV5-6 | CASSLDGRGNNEQFF | TGTGCCAGCAGCTTGGACGGACGGGGGAACAATGAGCAGTTCTTC
TRBJ1-5 | . | many | TRBV11-3 | CASSKDPDGNGNQPQHF | TGTGCCAGCAGCAAAGACCCCGACGGAAATGGCAATCAGCCCCAGCATTTT
TRBJ1-1 | . | many | TRBV28 | CASSPAAVNTEAFF | TGTGCCAGCAGTCCTGCCGCGGTTAACACTGAAGCTTTCTTT
TRBJ1-5 | . | many | TRBV5-1 | CASSLGDYSNQPQHF | TGCGCCAGCAGCTTGGGGGATTATAGCAATCAGCCCCAGCATTTT
TRBJ2-4 | . | . | TRBV28 | CASSLGAQDIQYF | TGTGCCAGCAGTTTAGGGGCCCAAGACATTCAGTACTTC
TRBJ2-1 | TRBD1 | . | TRBV12-3/TRBV12-4 | CASSLDRGYDEQFF | TGTGCCAGCAGTTTGGACAGGGGGTACGATGAGCAGTTCTTC
TRBJ2-4 | . | . | TRBV29-1 | CSVSLIYSSHIQYF | TGCAGCGTTTCGTTAATTTACTCCTCTCACATTCAGTACTTC
TRBJ2-4 | . | . | TRBV20-1 | CSARDRDTGNKNIQYF | TGCAGTGCTAGAGATCGGGATACGGGAAACAAAAACATTCAGTACTTC
TRBJ2-7 | TRBD2 | . | TRBV5-1 | CASSPRTSGAFFYEQYF | TGCGCCAGCAGCCCCCGGACTAGCGGGGCCTTTTTCTACGAGCAGTACTTC
TRBJ2-7 | . | few | TRBV29-1 | CSVVGQTTYEQYF | TGCAGCGTTGTAGGACAGACAACCTACGAGCAGTACTTC
TRBJ1-2 | TRBD1 | many | TRBV27 | CASRSTGGYYGYTF | TGTGCCAGCAGATCAACAGGGGGCTACTATGGCTACACCTTC
TRBJ2-7 | TRBD2 | many | TRBV28 | CASSFSGTGGSYEQYF | TGTGCCAGCAGTTTCTCCGGGACCGGGGGGTCCTACGAGCAGTACTTC
TRBJ2-5 | . | . | TRBV5-1 | CASSTYRGGETQYF | TGCGCCAGCAGCACGTACAGGGGAGGCGAGACCCAGTACTTC
TRBJ1-1 | . | many | TRBV11-2 | CASVSLGPKTNTEAFF | TGTGCCAGCGTAAGCTTAGGGCCTAAAACGAACACTGAAGCTTTCTTT
TRBJ2-5 | . | many | TRBV30 | CAWSTGQPQETQYF | TGTGCCTGGAGTACAGGACAGCCCCAAGAGACCCAGTACTTC
TRBJ2-7 | TRBD2 | many | TRBV7-2 | CASSPWTSVPYEQYF | TGTGCCAGCAGCCCATGGACTAGCGTCCCCTACGAGCAGTACTTC
TRBJ2-7 | TRBD2 | many | TRBV20-1 | CSADNGASGRLVDEQYF | TGCAGTGCTGACAACGGGGCTAGCGGGAGGTTGGTCGACGAACAGTACTTC
TRBJ2-2 | . | . | TRBV28 | CASRRTELDTGELFF | TGTGCCAGCAGGCGGACGGAGCTCGACACCGGGGAGCTGTTTTTT
TRBJ2-7 | TRBD1 | . | TRBV29-1 | CSVGGFEPDRGHSYEQYF | TGCAGCGTTGGGGGTTTCGAGCCAGACAGGGGGCACTCCTACGAGCAGTACTTC
TRBJ1-5 | . | few | TRBV30 | CAFADSDNQPQHF | TGTGCCTTCGCGGACAGTGATAATCAGCCCCAGCATTTT
TRBJ2-3 | . | . | TRBV6-2/TRBV6-3 | CASEGGYTQYF | TGCGCCAGCGAGGGGGGGTATACGCAGTATTTT
TRBJ2-7 | TRBD2 | . | TRBV20-1 | CSARDPGLAGNYEQYF | TGCAGTGCTAGAGACCCGGGACTAGCGGGGAACTACGAGCAGTACTTC
TRBJ1-2 | . | many | TRBV28 | CASSSGTTYGYTF | TGTGCCAGCAGCTCCGGGACAACCTATGGCTACACCTTC
TRBJ2-3 | TRBD2 | . | TRBV12-5 | CASGTWTSGSYDTQYF | TGTGCTAGTGGTACATGGACTAGCGGGAGTTATGATACGCAGTATTTT
TRBJ2-7 | . | few | TRBV9 | CASSAAYSSYEQYF | TGTGCCAGCAGCGCCGCTTATAGCTCCTACGAGCAGTACTTC
TRBJ2-2 | TRBD2 | many | TRBV3-1 | CASSVGLGGRTGELFF | TGTGCCAGCAGCGTCGGACTAGGCGGGAGGACCGGGGAGCTGTTTTTT
TRBJ2-4 | . | few | TRBV15 | CATSGSGGNIQYF | TGTGCCACCAGCGGTAGCGGAGGAAACATTCAGTACTTC
TRBJ1-5 | . | . | TRBV6-9 | CASSYSNDQPQHF | TGTGCCAGCAGTTACTCTAACGATCAGCCCCAGCATTTT
TRBJ2-1 | TRBD2 | many | TRBV11-2 | CASSPPGGRYNEQFF | TGTGCCAGCAGCCCACCGGGAGGTCGCTACAATGAGCAGTTCTTC
TRBJ2-2 | . | few | TRBV7-2 | CASSSRRAGELFF | TGTGCCAGCAGCTCGCGGAGGGCCGGGGAGCTGTTTTTT
TRBJ1-6 | TRBD1 | many | TRBV20-1 | CSARRGTENSPLHF | TGCAGTGCCCGGCGGGGGACAGAGAATTCACCCCTCCACTTT
TRBJ2-1 | TRBD1 | . | TRBV9 | CASSVEDGQGYDEQFF | TGTGCCAGCAGCGTAGAGGACGGACAGGGTTATGATGAGCAGTTCTTC
TRBJ1-3 | TRBD1 | many | TRBV11-2 | CASSGNRGRGNTIYF | TGTGCCAGCAGCGGCAACAGGGGGCGAGGAAACACCATATATTTT
TRBJ2-7 | TRBD1 | . | TRBV4-1 | CASSQDRQGLSEQYF | TGCGCCAGCAGCCAAGATAGACAGGGCCTTAGCGAGCAGTACTTC
TRBJ2-7 | . | few | TRBV7-2 | CASSSDYIPPGEQYF | TGTGCCAGCAGCTCCGACTATATTCCCCCCGGCGAGCAGTACTTC
TRBJ2-5 | . | many | TRBV20-1 | CSARVATRIQETQYF | TGCAGTGCTAGAGTTGCGACTAGGATTCAAGAGACCCAGTACTTC
TRBJ2-1 | . | once | TRBV29-1 | CSVLSNEQFF | TGCAGCGTTCTGTCCAATGAGCAGTTCTTC
TRBJ1-1 | . | many | TRBV11-2 | CASSSRQGFTEAFF | TGTGCCAGCAGCTCGAGGCAGGGCTTCACTGAAGCTTTCTTT
TRBJ2-7 | TRBD1 | many | TRBV5-1 | CASSSPGTDYEQYF | TGTGCCAGCAGTTCCCCCGGGACAGACTACGAGCAGTACTTC
TRBJ2-7 | TRBD2 | few | TRBV4-1 | CASSQELSGSISYEQYF | TGCGCCAGCAGCCAAGAATTAAGCGGGAGTATCTCCTACGAGCAGTACTTC
TRBJ1-1 | TRBD1 | many | TRBV3-1 | CASSRDSANTEAFF | TGTGCCAGCAGCCGGGACAGCGCCAACACTGAAGCTTTCTTT
TRBJ1-5 | TRBD1 | few | TRBV6-1 | CASLEPRRGRNQPQHF | TGTGCCAGCTTAGAACCAAGGAGGGGGCGGAATCAGCCCCAGCATTTT
TRBJ2-2 | TRBD2 | many | TRBV2 | CASGIAGYTGELFF | TGTGCCAGCGGGATAGCGGGGTACACCGGGGAGCTGTTTTTT
TRBJ2-7 | TRBD2 | many | TRBV27 | CASSLFGGGEQYF | TGTGCCAGCAGTTTATTCGGGGGGGGCGAGCAGTACTTC
TRBJ2-2 | . | few | TRBV9 | CASSPRGPLNTGELFF | TGTGCCAGCAGCCCTCGGGGGCCTCTGAACACCGGGGAGCTGTTTTTT